The 28 T cell receptor beta chains in this list originate from one sample, sequenced in a study of T cells after yellow fever vaccination. TCRdb processed the 5' RACE reads anew with MiXCR; each CDR3 protein has one entry. The profile covers roughly 94,000 distinct CDR3 sequences, with under 9% appearing a single time and 16% taken by the ten largest. This specimen consisted of CD8+ T cells not binding an NS4B(214-222) dextramer, sorted from PBMCs, obtained roughly 15 days after the first yellow fever vaccination. Receptors originate from a young man who received the YFV17D yellow fever vaccine.

V is TRBV6-6 and J is TRBJ2-7, with 7 nucleotides matching TRBD2. CDR1 and CDR2 from the germline V gene are MNHNY and SVGAGI (reference sequence). V trimming: 2 bases; J trimming: 5 bases; junction bases outside the gene matches: 3. The CDR3 runs to 13 residues. The CDR3: CASSYGAGDEQYF. CDR3 in DNA: TGTGCCAGCAGTTACGGGGCGGGAGACGAGCAGTACTTC.

The chain combines TRBV11-2 with TRBJ2-5, with D tentatively TRBD2 (6 bases). Germline V gene sequence: CDR1 SGHAT, CDR2 FQNNGV. Trimming removed 2 bases at V and 2 bases at J, with 9 bases between. The CDR3 is 14 amino acids. The CDR3 sequence: CASSLLARQETQYF. CDR3 DNA sequence: TGTGCCAGCAGCTTACTAGCGAGGCAAGAGACCCAGTACTTC.

With respect to this clonotype: One end of the junction does not line up with germline, which may come from a read error. The V call is TRBV7-2, the J call TRBJ2-5; D gene unclear. Germline V lookup: CDR1 SGHTA, CDR2 FQGNSA. This CDR3 is built from 15 residues. The DNA of the CDR3 is TGTGCCGGCAGCTTATCTTCAGGAGCCCTGGAGACCCAGTACTTC. It is translated as CAGSLSSGALETQYF.

This clonotype was picked up a small number of times. The CDR3 DNA reads TGCAGCGGTAAACAGGGGGTTGGGGAAAAACTGTTTTTT. Translating it yields CSGKQGVGEKLFF. The chain carries TRBV29-1 and TRBJ1-4; the match to TRBD1 covers 8 bases. Germline-derived CDR1 and CDR2 are SQVTM and ANQGSEA. V gave up 7 bases and J gave up 8 bases; unmatched junction bases: 9. The CDR3 runs to 13 residues.

This clonotype has more than one count but fewer than ten. The chain employs TRBV28 and TRBJ2-1, with D tentatively TRBD2 (5 bases). Germline-derived CDR1 and CDR2 are MDHEN and SYDVKM. Between the trimmed V and J ends, which lost 2 bases and 4 bases, there was a span of 12 bases. This CDR3 spans 15 amino acids. The DNA for the CDR3 is TGTGCCAGCAGTTTAAGAGGACTTCCATACAATGAGCAGTTCTTC. Encoded protein: CASSLRGLPYNEQFF.

The chain links TRBV3-1 to TRBJ2-1, with a possible D match to TRBD2 (6 bases). V was cut by 1 base and J by 5 bases, with 6 bases left in between. Germline assignment: CDR1 LGHDT and CDR2 YNNKEL (reference sequence). CDR3 length equals 13 residues. CDR3 amino acids: CASSQAGDNEQFF. The CDR3 DNA sequence: TGTGCCAGCAGCCAAGCGGGGGACAATGAGCAGTTCTTC.

This rearrangement joins TRBV7-9 to TRBJ1-1; D is perhaps TRBD1 (5 bases). V was cut by 0 bases and J by 1 base, with 12 bases left in between. This CDR3 spans 16 amino acids. The germline V gene encodes CDR1 SEHNR and CDR2 FQNEAQ (reference sequence). CDR3 sequence: CASSLAPGTGNTEAFF. DNA for the CDR3: TGTGCCAGCAGCTTAGCTCCAGGGACGGGGAACACTGAAGCTTTCTTT.

This sequence joins TRBV12-3 or TRBV12-4 and TRBJ2-7, with D unresolved. The CDR3 contains 13 residues. V lost 6 bases to trimming and J lost 6 bases, with 15 bases between them. The CDR3 spells CASSPTPGSEQYF. The CDR3 bases are TGTGCCAGCAGCCCAACGCCGGGTTCCGAGCAGTACTTC.

This clonotype appeared many times. This chain joins TRBV15 and TRBJ1-1, with D maybe TRBD1 (6 bases). From germline, CDR1 is LNHNV and CDR2 YYDKDF (reference sequence). Trimming cost V 6 bases and J 3 bases, with 17 bases left between them. This CDR3 has 15 residues. In nucleotides, the CDR3 is TGTGCCACCAGTCCATCGACAGGTCTTTACACTGAAGCTTTCTTT. It yields the protein CATSPSTGLYTEAFF.

This clonotype was detected only a few times. This chain uses TRBV6-5 with TRBJ1-5, with 7 bases aligning to TRBD1. This CDR3 comprises 15 residues. CDR1 and CDR2 from the germline V gene are MNHEY and SVGAGI. The junction had 9 bases not matched to a gene; V was cut back by 4 bases and J by 6 bases. This chain's CDR3 is CASSSPGQSGQPQHF. The CDR3 DNA reads as TGTGCCAGCAGTTCCCCGGGACAGTCGGGTCAGCCCCAGCATTTT.

This clonotype turned up a few times. The CDR3 DNA reads as TGTGCCAGCAGTGGCCCTAGGGAGACCCAGTACTTC. Protein sequence: CASSGPRETQYF. J is TRBJ2-5 and V is TRBV12-3 or TRBV12-4, with D hard to call. This CDR3 is 12 amino acids long. Between the trimmed V and J ends, which lost 5 bases and 5 bases, there was a span of 9 bases.

The sample holds a few counts of this clonotype. The V call is TRBV7-9, the J call TRBJ2-2, with a tentative D call TRBD2 (6 bases). The ends were cut back, 5 bases at V and 5 bases at J, with 21 bases in the middle. Germline values: CDR1 SEHNR, CDR2 FQNEAQ (reference sequence). This CDR3 has 17 residues. The DNA for the CDR3 is TGTGCCAGCAGCGCGGATAGAGGTGTGGGGAGGACCGGGGAGCTGTTTTTT. This sequence encodes CASSADRGVGRTGELFF.

This clonotype showed up many times. The V call is TRBV28, the J call TRBJ2-7; no clear D. V lost 3 bases and J 0 bases, leaving 6 bases between the germline ends. The CDR3 has 13 residues. Per the germline V gene, CDR1 is MDHEN and CDR2 is SYDVKM. The CDR3, as DNA: TGTGCCAGCAGTTTTAGAAACTCCTACGAGCAGTACGTC. Amino acids: CASSFRNSYEQYV.

This clonotype was recorded a few times. The chain employs TRBV19 and TRBJ2-3; D is perhaps TRBD1 or TRBD2 (6 bases each). V was cut by 3 bases and J by 6 bases, with 10 bases left in between. Germline V CDR1 and CDR2: LNHDA, SQIVND (reference sequence). The CDR3 spans 13 residues. The CDR3 DNA is TGTGCCAGTAGTATGGGGGGCCGGGATACGCAGTATTTT. Encoded protein: CASSMGGRDTQYF.

This clonotype was seen many times. The V gene is TRBV15, the J gene TRBJ2-1; D call uncertain. This CDR3 has 13 amino acids. CDR1 and CDR2 (germline): LNHNV, YYDKDF (reference sequence). Trimming left V 3 bases short and J 2 bases short, with 5 bases between. CDR3 region: CATSSAPYNEQFF. The CDR3 DNA sequence: TGTGCCACCAGCAGTGCGCCCTACAATGAGCAGTTCTTC. Combining the CDR3 with reference TRBV15 and TRBJ2-1 gives the whole variable domain DAMVIQNPRYQVTQFGKPVTLSCSQTLNHNVMYWYQQKSSQAPKLLFHYYDKDFNNEADTPDNFQSRRPNTSFCFLDIRSPGLGDTAMYLCATSSAPYNEQFFGPGTRLTVL.

The chain uses TRBV15 and TRBJ2-5; 13 bases agree with TRBD2. The CDR3 has 17 amino acids. Germline V gene lookup returns CDR1 LNHNV and CDR2 YYDKDF (reference sequence). With 3 bases clipped from V and 1 base from J, the junction kept 5 bases outside the gene matches. CDR3 in DNA: TGTGCCACCAGCAGGCAAACTAGCGGGGGGGCCCAAGAGACCCAGTACTTC. This translates into CATSRQTSGGAQETQYF. The full variable domain, rest sourced from reference TRBV15 and TRBJ2-5, is DAMVIQNPRYQVTQFGKPVTLSCSQTLNHNVMYWYQQKSSQAPKLLFHYYDKDFNNEADTPDNFQSRRPNTSFCFLDIRSPGLGDTAMYLCATSRQTSGGAQETQYFGPGTRLLVL.

The sample holds a few counts of this clonotype. V is TRBV4-2 and J is TRBJ2-3, with TRBD2 identical over 10 bases. The CDR3 has 17 amino acids. Trimming removed 0 bases from V and 4 bases from J; junction bases left unmatched: 7. Germline assignment: CDR1 LGHNA and CDR2 YNFKEQ. This CDR3 is CASSQDRGLALSDTQYF. Written as DNA, the CDR3 is TGTGCCAGCAGCCAAGATAGGGGACTAGCGTTGTCAGATACGCAGTATTTT.

This clonotype was counted between two and nine times. The chain uses TRBV5-4 and TRBJ2-5, with 9 bases matching TRBD1. J lost 0 bases, V lost 3 bases, and 0 bases had no gene match. Germline-derived CDR1 and CDR2 are SGHNT and YYREEE (reference sequence). CDR3 length: 14 amino acids. CDR3 residues: CASSWTGDQETQYF. The CDR3 nucleotides read TGTGCCAGCAGCTGGACAGGGGACCAAGAGACCCAGTACTTC.

J is TRBJ2-1 and V is TRBV29-1, with 15 bases lining up with TRBD2. This CDR3 spans 16 amino acids. V was clipped by 7 bases and J by 5 bases; unmatched bases: 9. Germline loops: CDR1 SQVTM, CDR2 ANQGSEA. CDR3 DNA sequence: TGCAGCGCCCGGACTAGCGGGGGGGCCTCGGACAATGAGCAGTTCTTC. Protein sequence: CSARTSGGASDNEQFF.

This clonotype was seen only a few times. V is TRBV5-1 and J is TRBJ1-1; D gene unclear. The V gene lost 1 base and the J gene lost 3 bases, with 16 bases spanning the gap. The CDR3 contains 16 residues. Germline V gene lookup returns CDR1 SGHRS and CDR2 YFSETQ. This CDR3 is CASSLLTAGSDTEAFF. The CDR3 nucleotides read TGCGCCAGCAGCTTGTTGACCGCCGGGTCGGACACTGAAGCTTTCTTT.

This clonotype was seen only a few times. This rearrangement joins TRBV14 to TRBJ1-3; D is uncertain. This CDR3 is built from 17 residues. The germline gives CDR1 SGHDN, CDR2 FVKESK. Trimming pared 0 bases from V and 2 bases from J, leaving 14 bases between. CDR3 DNA: TGTGCCAGCAGCCAAGAATGGGTAGGCCGGGCTGGAAACACCATATATTTT. This sequence encodes CASSQEWVGRAGNTIYF.

The genes are TRBV30 and TRBJ1-2; weak D call: TRBD1 (5 bases). V was trimmed by 0 bases and J by 4 bases, leaving 12 bases between them. Germline V gene sequence: CDR1 GTSNPN, CDR2 SVGIG (reference sequence). The CDR3 runs 14 residues. The CDR3 nucleotides are TGTGCCTGGAGTGTACCAGAGGGGTCCTATGGCTACACCTTC. It is translated as CAWSVPEGSYGYTF.

This clonotype was counted at least ten times. The chain recombines TRBV15 with TRBJ2-7; tentatively, D is TRBD1 or TRBD2 (5 bases each). This CDR3 is 14 amino acids long. Trimming took off 5 bases at V and 2 bases at J, with 13 bases between the two ends. In germline, CDR1 is LNHNV, CDR2 YYDKDF (reference sequence). CDR3 DNA: TGTGCCACCAGCGGGGACCGAAGGCCCTACGAGCAGTACTTC. Translation gives CATSGDRRPYEQYF.

This clonotype was seen a few times. This chain's CDR3 is CASSLRTAPTDTQYF. The CDR3 DNA reads TGTGCCAGCAGCCTTAGGACAGCTCCCACAGATACGCAGTATTTT. The chain links TRBV6-1 to TRBJ2-3, with D possibly matching TRBD1 (6 bases). Deletions cut 6 bases from V and 2 bases from J, with 15 bases between. Germline assignment: CDR1 MNHNS and CDR2 SASEGT. This CDR3 spans 15 amino acids.

This clonotype appeared once. The chain joins TRBV12-3 or TRBV12-4 to TRBJ2-2, with TRBD2 matching 13 bases. V lost 11 bases and J lost 1; bases outside the gene matches: 13. The CDR3 contains 18 residues. In DNA, the CDR3 is TGTGCCTTCAGCTCTACTAGCGGGGGGGCCGGGAACACCGGGGAGCTGTTTTTT. Encoded protein: CAFSSTSGGAGNTGELFF.

J is TRBJ1-2 and V is TRBV7-2; the match to TRBD1 covers 9 bases. Looked up from germline, CDR1 is SGHTA and CDR2 is FQGNSA. V gave up 5 bases and J gave up 5 bases; unmatched junction bases: 6. The CDR3 totals 14 residues. The CDR3 region is CASSGWDRAYGYTF. In nucleotides, the CDR3 is TGTGCCAGCAGCGGATGGGACAGGGCATATGGCTACACCTTC. Full variable domain (remainder filled in from reference TRBV7-2 and TRBJ1-2): GAGVSQSPSNKVTEKGKDVELRCDPISGHTALYWYRQSLGQGLEFLIYFQGNSAPDKSGLPSDRFSAERTGGSVSTLTIQRTQQEDSAVYLCASSGWDRAYGYTFGSGTRLTVV.

In this sample, this clonotype turned up many times. The rearrangement uses TRBV12-3 or TRBV12-4 and TRBJ2-1; TRBD2 is a possible D gene (5 bases). Trimming stripped 5 bases from V and 6 bases from J, with 14 bases between. The CDR3 extends over 14 amino acids. CDR3 residues: CASSPVASGNEQFF. CDR3 sequence (DNA): TGTGCCAGCAGTCCAGTAGCGTCGGGCAATGAGCAGTTCTTC.

The J gene is TRBJ2-4, the V gene TRBV6-2 or TRBV6-3; 8 bases are a match to TRBD2. In germline, CDR1 is MNHEY, CDR2 SVGEGT. The CDR3 loop spans 15 amino acids. J gave up 6 bases and V 4 bases, and 8 bases lay outside the gene matches. This chain's CDR3 is CASSWAGGPGNIQYF. DNA for the CDR3: TGTGCCAGCAGTTGGGCGGGGGGCCCAGGAAACATTCAGTACTTC.